A single sample is the source of the 27 T cell receptor beta chains below, sequenced in a study of blood T cell repertoires in COVID-19. This table comes from immunoSEQ multiplex PCR, and its TCRdb copy is limited to in-frame clones, with some not included. The sample includes some 230,000 clones, roughly four fifths of them seen just once. The sequenced sample consisted of peripheral blood. The receptors were sampled from a woman aged 80 or over with COVID-19, enrolled during active disease.

The V and J genes are TRBV7-9 and TRBJ1-4, with D uncertain. Deletions cut 2 bases from V and 2 bases from J, with 9 bases between. The germline CDR1 and CDR2 sequences are SEHNR and FQNEAQ (reference sequence). This CDR3 comprises 15 residues. The CDR3 DNA follows: TGTGCCAGCAGCTTACCTATCCCCACTAATGAAAAACTGTTTTTT. Translating gives CASSLPIPTNEKLFF.

In this sample, this clone turned up once. The V gene is TRBV2, the J gene TRBJ1-1, with D perhaps matching TRBD1 (5 bases). There are 13 residues in the CDR3. Germline CDR1 and CDR2: SNHLY and FYNNEI. Deletions cut 4 bases from V and 5 bases from J, with 11 bases between. The CDR3 loop reads CASSGQGYTEAFF. In nucleotides, the CDR3 is TGTGCCAGCAGTGGGCAGGGATATACTGAAGCTTTCTTT.

V usage is TRBV24-1 and J usage is TRBJ1-2; 8 bases line up with TRBD1. This CDR3 has 18 amino acids. CDR1 and CDR2 (germline): KGHDR, SFDVKD. V lost 3 bases, J lost 4 bases, and 15 bases stayed unmatched. DNA for the CDR3: TGTGCCACCAGTGATCGCGGGACAGGCCGCCCAGGACTCTATGGCTACACCTTC. Its translation: CATSDRGTGRPGLYGYTF.

CDR3: CASSQVFSGANVLTF. CDR3 bases: TGTGCCAGCAGCCAAGTCTTCTCTGGGGCCAACGTCCTGACTTTC. The V gene is TRBV3-1 (or the pseudogene TRBV3-2), the J gene TRBJ2-6; the D is unclear. This CDR3 is built from 15 residues. Germline CDR1 is LGHDT and CDR2 is YNNKEL (reference sequence). The germline V and J ends were trimmed by 1 base and 0 bases, with 4 bases remaining between them.

The chain recombines TRBV28 with TRBJ1-4; no firm D call. The CDR3 sequence is 14 residues long. Trimming stripped 5 bases from V and 5 bases from J, with 12 bases between. The V gene's germline CDR1 is MDHEN and CDR2 SYDVKM. The CDR3 nucleotides read TGTGCCAGCAGTACTTGGGCGGGGAATGAAAAACTGTTTTTT. It is translated as CASSTWAGNEKLFF.

The gene calls are TRBV7-2 and TRBJ1-2, with a weak D call TRBD1 (6 bases). This CDR3 has 12 residues. CDR1 and CDR2 from the germline V gene are SGHTA and FQGNSA. The V end lost 0 bases, the J end lost 9 bases, and 8 bases lay between the germline ends. In DNA form, the CDR3 reads TGTGCCAGCAGCTTAGCCCAGGGGCGCTACACCTTC. Translation: CASSLAQGRYTF.

The rearrangement uses TRBV5-1 and TRBJ1-3; D not certain. Trimming stripped 5 bases from V and 6 bases from J, with 12 bases between. CDR3 length equals 13 residues. In germline, CDR1 is SGHRS, CDR2 YFSETQ. The CDR3 nucleotides are TGCGCCAGCAGGCGAGACACGGCAAACACCATATATTTT. Protein: CASRRDTANTIYF.

The chain combines TRBV28 with TRBJ1-4; no definite D call. CDR3 length equals 13 residues. The germline V gene encodes CDR1 MDHEN and CDR2 SYDVKM. Trimming removed 5 bases at V and 8 bases at J, with 12 bases between. The CDR3 is CASSLTGEEKLFF. The CDR3 bases are TGTGCCAGCAGTCTTACTGGGGAGGAAAAACTGTTTTTT. Looking up the rest from reference TRBV28 and TRBJ1-4 gives the full variable domain: DVKVTQSSRYLVKRTGEKVFLECVQDMDHENMFWYRQDPGLGLRLIYFSYDVKMKEKGDIPEGYSVSREKKERFSLILESASTNQTSMYLCASSLTGEEKLFFGSGTQLSVL.

This clone was observed a handful of times. This rearrangement joins TRBV14 to TRBJ1-2; tentative D call: TRBD1 (6 bases). Germline V CDR1 and CDR2: SGHDN, FVKESK. This CDR3 has 17 amino acids. The V and J ends lost 0 bases and 4 bases respectively, with 18 bases between them. The DNA for the CDR3 is TGTGCCAGCAGCCAAGATGGGTCAACAGGGAAAGGCTATGGCTACACCTTC. It specifies CASSQDGSTGKGYGYTF.

The chain couples TRBV6-1 to TRBJ1-5; 7 nucleotides line up with TRBD1. With 3 bases clipped from V and 2 bases from J, the junction kept 10 bases outside the gene matches. From germline, CDR1 is MNHNS and CDR2 SASEGT. The CDR3 is 17 amino acids. CDR3 in DNA: TGTGCCAGCAGTGACCCCACCGGGACAGAAGGCAATCAGCCCCAGCATTTT. It is translated as CASSDPTGTEGNQPQHF.

V is TRBV28 and J is TRBJ1-1, with a tentative D call TRBD1 (6 bases). The CDR3 is made up of 15 amino acids. Germline loops: CDR1 MDHEN, CDR2 SYDVKM. V was trimmed by 5 bases and J by 1 base, leaving 14 bases between them. The CDR3 coding sequence is TGTGCCAGCAGTCCGCTGGGGGCAGGGAACACTGAAGCTTTCTTT. As protein: CASSPLGAGNTEAFF. The full variable domain, rest sourced from reference TRBV28 and TRBJ1-1, is DVKVTQSSRYLVKRTGEKVFLECVQDMDHENMFWYRQDPGLGLRLIYFSYDVKMKEKGDIPEGYSVSREKKERFSLILESASTNQTSMYLCASSPLGAGNTEAFFGQGTRLTVV.

In regard to this clone: The same CDR3 is also encoded by other DNA sequences in this sample. The J gene is TRBJ1-4, the V gene TRBV5-1; perhaps TRBD1 as D (5 bases). Trimming removed 0 bases at V and 4 bases at J, with 7 bases between. The CDR3 is 14 amino acids. CDR1 is SGHRS, CDR2 YFSETQ, per germline. The CDR3 DNA follows: TGCGCCAGCAGCTTGGGCGGGGGTAATGAAAAACTGTTTTTT. This sequence encodes CASSLGGGNEKLFF. Together with reference TRBV5-1 and TRBJ1-4, the CDR3 gives the full variable domain: KAGVTQTPRYLIKTRGQQVTLSCSPISGHRSVSWYQQTPGQGLQFLFEYFSETQRNKGNFPGRFSGRQFSNSRSEMNVSTLELGDSALYLCASSLGGGNEKLFFGSGTQLSVL.

This clone was observed many times. The chain recombines TRBV30 with TRBJ1-5; D is perhaps TRBD1 (5 bases). From germline, CDR1 is GTSNPN and CDR2 SVGIG (reference sequence). This CDR3 is built from 15 residues. V lost 0 bases to trimming and J lost 2 bases, with 11 bases between them. CDR3 loop: CAWSVGGIGNQPQHF. DNA for the CDR3: TGTGCCTGGAGTGTCGGGGGAATTGGCAATCAGCCCCAGCATTTT.

On this clone itself: Other DNA variants within this sample encode the same CDR3. This sequence joins TRBV12-3 or TRBV12-4 and TRBJ1-1; 7 bases are a match to TRBD1. V lost 5 bases, J lost 4 bases, and 4 bases stayed unmatched. The CDR3 has 13 amino acids. This chain's CDR3 is CASSKQGTTEAFF. CDR3 nucleotides: TGTGCCAGCAGTAAACAGGGGACCACTGAAGCTTTCTTT.

The chain is built from TRBV19 and TRBJ1-1; D is perhaps TRBD1 (5 bases). Germline CDR1 LNHDA, CDR2 SQIVND (reference sequence). Trimming removed 5 bases at V and 0 bases at J, with 13 bases between. The CDR3 has 15 residues. The CDR3 DNA is TGTGCCAGTAGTGGGAACAGGCCCATGAACACTGAAGCTTTCTTT. This codes for CASSGNRPMNTEAFF.

The chain carries TRBV5-1 and TRBJ1-3; TRBD1 matches 11 bases. There are 16 residues in the CDR3. V lost 3 bases, J lost 4 bases, and 6 bases stayed unmatched. Germline V gene lookup returns CDR1 SGHRS and CDR2 YFSETQ. The CDR3 nucleotides are TGCGCCAGCAGCTCCACGGGACAGGGGGGAGGAAACACCATATATTTT. Translated: CASSSTGQGGGNTIYF.

The chain links TRBV19 to TRBJ2-4; 8 positions match TRBD1. CDR3 length: 20 residues. Trimming took 0 bases from V and 2 from J; bases not matched to a gene: 15. Per germline, CDR1 LNHDA and CDR2 SQIVND (reference sequence). As DNA, the CDR3 is TGTGCCAGTAGTATAGATCCAGGGGCTTCAGGGGGCGCTTCCAAAAACATTCAGTACTTC. It codes for CASSIDPGASGGASKNIQYF. The full variable domain, with the rest looked up from reference TRBV19 and TRBJ2-4, is DGGITQSPKYLFRKEGQNVTLSCEQNLNHDAMYWYRQDPGQGLRLIYYSQIVNDFQKGDIAEGYSVSREKKESFPLTVTSAQKNPTAFYLCASSIDPGASGGASKNIQYFGAGTRLSVL.

The chain joins TRBV6-6 to TRBJ2-1; 7 bases line up with TRBD2. This CDR3 has 16 amino acids. CDR1 and CDR2 from the germline V gene are MNHNY and SVGAGI (reference sequence). V lost 0 bases, J lost 1 base, and 3 bases stayed unmatched. The CDR3 DNA follows: TGTGCCAGCAGTTACTCCGGCGGGAGTTCCTACAATGAGCAGTTCTTC. It encodes CASSYSGGSSYNEQFF.

V usage is TRBV5-1 and J usage is TRBJ2-7; 7 nucleotides agree with TRBD2. Germline loops: CDR1 SGHRS, CDR2 YFSETQ. The CDR3 runs 17 residues. Unmatched junction bases numbered 12, after V lost 0 bases and J lost 3 bases. CDR3 nucleotide sequence: TGCGCCAGCAGCTTGGCCGTAATGGCGGGAGTGGGCTACGAGCAGTACTTC. It encodes CASSLAVMAGVGYEQYF. Full variable domain (missing parts from reference TRBV5-1 and TRBJ2-7): KAGVTQTPRYLIKTRGQQVTLSCSPISGHRSVSWYQQTPGQGLQFLFEYFSETQRNKGNFPGRFSGRQFSNSRSEMNVSTLELGDSALYLCASSLAVMAGVGYEQYFGPGTRLTVT.

The chain's CDR3 is CAWSETGARNSPLHF. CDR3 sequence (DNA): TGTGCCTGGAGTGAAACAGGGGCTAGGAATTCACCCCTCCACTTT. This chain uses TRBV30 with TRBJ1-6; 7 positions match TRBD1. V was pared by 1 base and J by 7 bases, with 7 bases of the junction left unmatched. Germline CDR1 is GTSNPN and CDR2 is SVGIG (reference sequence). The CDR3 is made up of 15 amino acids.

The V and J genes are TRBV28 and TRBJ2-5; 12 nucleotides line up with TRBD1. From germline, CDR1 is MDHEN and CDR2 SYDVKM. The CDR3 totals 15 residues. V lost 5 bases and J lost 7; bases outside the gene matches: 8. The CDR3 sequence: CASSTGTGGVRTQYF. CDR3 sequence (DNA): TGTGCCAGCAGTACTGGGACAGGGGGCGTAAGGACCCAGTACTTC.

V gene TRBV6-4 combines with J gene TRBJ1-1; D may be TRBD1 (5 bases). This CDR3 comprises 13 residues. The V end was cut by 5 bases, the J end by 7 bases, with 14 bases between. CDR1 is MRHNA, CDR2 SNTAGT, per germline. The CDR3, as DNA: TGTGCCAGCAGTAGGGGCCCGGACCGTGAAGCTTTCTTT. Amino acid sequence: CASSRGPDREAFF.

This chain uses TRBV27 with TRBJ1-3; no reliable D call. The CDR3 is 13 residues long. CDR1 is MNHEY and CDR2 is SMNVEV in the germline V gene (reference sequence). V was cut by 5 bases and J by 0 bases, with 5 bases left in between. DNA of the CDR3: TGTGCCAGCAGTCCCCTCTCTGGAAACACCATATATTTT. This encodes CASSPLSGNTIYF.

This clone turned up a few times. The CDR3 region is CASSHGTADYGYTF. In DNA form, the CDR3 reads TGCGCCAGCAGTCACGGGACAGCTGACTATGGCTACACCTTC. The chain joins TRBV5-1 to TRBJ1-2, with 7 nucleotides matching TRBD1. Germline lookup yields CDR1 SGHRS and CDR2 YFSETQ. This CDR3 is built from 14 residues. The J segment lost 3 bases and the V segment lost 5 bases, leaving 7 bases of the junction unmatched.

The chain is built from TRBV6-2 or TRBV6-3 and TRBJ2-7; 7 bases align to TRBD2. J lost 3 bases, V lost 2 bases, and 13 bases had no gene match. The CDR3 runs 17 residues. Germline CDR1 is MNHEY and CDR2 is SVGEGT. The DNA of the CDR3 is TGTGCCAGCAGTTACACGCGGCTGGGGGGGACCATCTACGAGCAGTACTTC. Amino acid sequence: CASSYTRLGGTIYEQYF.

This chain connects TRBV19 to TRBJ1-4; no clear D gene. Trimming stripped 2 bases from V and 8 bases from J, with 9 bases between. This CDR3 is built from 13 residues. The germline V gene encodes CDR1 LNHDA and CDR2 SQIVND (reference sequence). The CDR3: CASSILAEEKLFF. CDR3 DNA: TGTGCCAGTAGTATACTCGCGGAGGAAAAACTGTTTTTT. The full variable domain, rest sourced from reference TRBV19 and TRBJ1-4, is DGGITQSPKYLFRKEGQNVTLSCEQNLNHDAMYWYRQDPGQGLRLIYYSQIVNDFQKGDIAEGYSVSREKKESFPLTVTSAQKNPTAFYLCASSILAEEKLFFGSGTQLSVL.

The V gene is TRBV28, the J gene TRBJ2-5; 13 nucleotides agree with TRBD2. V shed 5 bases, J shed 0 bases, and the junction held 12 bases outside the gene matches. The CDR3 contains 19 residues. CDR1 and CDR2 (germline): MDHEN, SYDVKM. CDR3 sequence: CASSGKGLAGALYQETQYF. The CDR3 DNA follows: TGTGCCAGCAGTGGAAAAGGACTAGCGGGAGCCTTGTACCAAGAGACCCAGTACTTC.